This T cell receptor (beta chain) was identified during a study of T cells after somatic rescue of genetic block. Some clones are missing from TCRdb's copy, which holds only in-frame ones; the method was immunoSEQ multiplex PCR. The sample includes approximately 71,000 clones, roughly 90% seen only once; the top ten take about 3%. The sequence came from a man between 35 and 55 years old. Specimen: peripheral blood mononuclear cells (PBMCs).

The CDR3 coding sequence is TGTGCCAGCAGTCGGGGCTCGTTCTTCAATGAGCAGTTCTTC. Protein sequence: CASSRGSFFNEQFF. The J gene is TRBJ2-1, the V gene TRBV25-1; D may be TRBD1 or TRBD2 (5 bases each). Trimming removed 5 bases from V and 6 bases from J, with 14 bases in between. This CDR3 has 14 amino acids. Germline-derived CDR1 and CDR2 are MGHDK and SYGVNS.